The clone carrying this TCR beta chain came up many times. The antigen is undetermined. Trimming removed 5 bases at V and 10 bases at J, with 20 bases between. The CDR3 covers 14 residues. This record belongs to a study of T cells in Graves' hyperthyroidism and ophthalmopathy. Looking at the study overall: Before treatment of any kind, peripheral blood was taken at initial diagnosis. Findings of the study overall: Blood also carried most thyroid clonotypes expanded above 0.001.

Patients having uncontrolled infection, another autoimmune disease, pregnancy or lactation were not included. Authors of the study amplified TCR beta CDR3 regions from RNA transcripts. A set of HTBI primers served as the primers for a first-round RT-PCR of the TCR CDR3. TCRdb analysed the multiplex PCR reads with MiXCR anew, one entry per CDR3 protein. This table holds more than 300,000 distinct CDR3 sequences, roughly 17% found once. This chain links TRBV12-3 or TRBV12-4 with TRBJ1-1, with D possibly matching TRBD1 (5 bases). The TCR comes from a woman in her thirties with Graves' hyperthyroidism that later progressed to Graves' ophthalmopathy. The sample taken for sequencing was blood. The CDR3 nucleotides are TGTGCCAGCAGTCACACCGGGACGGCGAAGGGAGCTTTCTTT. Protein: CASSHTGTAKGAFF.